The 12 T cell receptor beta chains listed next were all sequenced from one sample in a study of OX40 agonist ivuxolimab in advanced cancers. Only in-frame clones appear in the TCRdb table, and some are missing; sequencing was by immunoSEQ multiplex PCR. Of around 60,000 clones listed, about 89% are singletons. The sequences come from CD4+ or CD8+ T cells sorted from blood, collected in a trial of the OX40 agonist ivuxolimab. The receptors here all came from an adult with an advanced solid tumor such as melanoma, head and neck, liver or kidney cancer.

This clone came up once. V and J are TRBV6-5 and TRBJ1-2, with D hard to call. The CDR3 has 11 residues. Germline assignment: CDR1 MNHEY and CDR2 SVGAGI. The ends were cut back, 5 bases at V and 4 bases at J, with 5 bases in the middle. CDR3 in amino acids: CASSTVYGYTF. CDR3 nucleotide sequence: TGTGCCAGCAGTACGGTCTATGGCTACACCTTC.

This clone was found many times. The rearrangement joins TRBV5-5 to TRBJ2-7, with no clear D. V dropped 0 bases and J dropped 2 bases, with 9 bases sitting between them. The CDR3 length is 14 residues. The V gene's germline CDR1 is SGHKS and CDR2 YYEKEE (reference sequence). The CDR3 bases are TGTGCCAGCAGCTTGGTGACATCTCCCTACGAGCAGTACTTC. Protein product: CASSLVTSPYEQYF.

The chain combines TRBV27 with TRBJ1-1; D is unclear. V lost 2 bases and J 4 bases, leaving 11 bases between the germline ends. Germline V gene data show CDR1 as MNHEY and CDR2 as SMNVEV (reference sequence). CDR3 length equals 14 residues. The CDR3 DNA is TGTGCCAGCAGTTTAATCTCCGGGGTCACTGAAGCTTTCTTT. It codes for CASSLISGVTEAFF.

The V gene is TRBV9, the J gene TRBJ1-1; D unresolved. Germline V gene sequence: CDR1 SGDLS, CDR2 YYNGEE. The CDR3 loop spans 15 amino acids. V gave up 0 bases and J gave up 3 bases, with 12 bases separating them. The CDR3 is CASSVGLGPDTEAFF. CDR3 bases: TGTGCCAGCAGCGTAGGCTTGGGCCCGGACACTGAAGCTTTCTTT.

CDR3 sequence reads: CASSASLGTPFNQPQHF. CDR3 sequence (DNA): TGCGCCAGCAGTGCTTCACTGGGGACACCCTTCAATCAGCCCCAGCATTTT. V is TRBV10-1 and J is TRBJ1-5, with D tentatively TRBD1 (6 bases). The CDR3 sequence is 17 residues long. The germline CDR1 and CDR2 sequences are WNHNN and SYGVQD (reference sequence). Deletions cut 4 bases from V and 3 bases from J, with 19 bases between.

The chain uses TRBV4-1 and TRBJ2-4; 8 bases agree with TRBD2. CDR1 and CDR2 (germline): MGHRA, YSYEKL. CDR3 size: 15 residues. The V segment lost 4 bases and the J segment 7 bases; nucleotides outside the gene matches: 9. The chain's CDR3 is CASSRDSGTRNIQYF. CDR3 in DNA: TGCGCCAGCAGCCGAGACTCCGGGACTAGGAACATTCAGTACTTC.

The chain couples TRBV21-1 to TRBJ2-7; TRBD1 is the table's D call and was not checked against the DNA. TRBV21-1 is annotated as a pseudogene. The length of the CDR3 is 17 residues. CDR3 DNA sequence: TGTGCCAGCAGCAAAGCGCTTTGGACAGGAACTTATTACGAGCAGTACTTC. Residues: CASSKALWTGTYYEQYF.

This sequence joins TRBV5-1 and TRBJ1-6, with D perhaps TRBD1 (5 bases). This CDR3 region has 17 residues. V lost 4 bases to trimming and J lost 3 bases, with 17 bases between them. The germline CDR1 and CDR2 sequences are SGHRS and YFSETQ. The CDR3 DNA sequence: TGCGCCAGCAGCGCCGGGGAAGGAGGGGACTATAATTCACCCCTCCACTTT. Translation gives CASSAGEGGDYNSPLHF.

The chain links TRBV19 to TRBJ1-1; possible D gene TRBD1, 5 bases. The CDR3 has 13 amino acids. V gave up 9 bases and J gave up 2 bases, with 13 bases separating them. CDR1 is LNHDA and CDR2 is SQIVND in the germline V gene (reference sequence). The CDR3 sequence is CARSGTANTEAFF. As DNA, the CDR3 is TGTGCCAGGTCCGGGACGGCTAACACTGAAGCTTTCTTT.

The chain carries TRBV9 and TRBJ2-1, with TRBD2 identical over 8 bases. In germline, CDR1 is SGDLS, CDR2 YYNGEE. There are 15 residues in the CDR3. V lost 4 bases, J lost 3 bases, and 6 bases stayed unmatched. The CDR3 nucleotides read TGTGCCAGCAGCTTCAGCGGGAGTAGCTACAATGAGCAGTTCTTC. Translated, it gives CASSFSGSSYNEQFF.

CDR3: CASSDWGQTYEQYF. As DNA, the CDR3 is TGTGCCAGCAGTGACTGGGGACAAACCTACGAGCAGTACTTC. The chain carries TRBV28 and TRBJ2-7, with D perhaps matching TRBD1 (6 bases). This CDR3 spans 14 amino acids. CDR1 is MDHEN and CDR2 is SYDVKM in the germline V gene. Trimming took 5 bases from V and 2 from J, leaving 13 bases between them.

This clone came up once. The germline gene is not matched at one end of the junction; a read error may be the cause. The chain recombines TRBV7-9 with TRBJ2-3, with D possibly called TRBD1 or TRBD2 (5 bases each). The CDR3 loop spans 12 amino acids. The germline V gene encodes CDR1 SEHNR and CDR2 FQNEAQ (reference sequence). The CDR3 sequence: CASCFGGDTQYF. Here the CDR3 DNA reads TGTGCCAGCTGCTTTGGGGGAGATACGCAGTATTTT.